These T cell receptor beta chains were read from a single sample in a study of shared clonotypes between healthy human individuals. Clones were read by immunoSEQ multiplex PCR, and TCRdb kept only the in-frame ones, dropping some. The sample holds about 1,800,000 clones, roughly 95% seen once. Sequencing was performed on naive CD8+ T cells sorted from blood. Receptors originate from a man between 18 and 35 years old in good health. CDR3s leave out the opening cysteine and the closing phenylalanine or tryptophan. Each record gives: V gene, D gene, J gene, CDR3 protein. D genes are given only for firm matches.

v_call: TRBV6-5
d_call: NA
j_call: TRBJ2-7
cdr3_aa: ASSYSAGQISYEQY

v_call: TRBV7-9
d_call: NA
j_call: TRBJ2-5
cdr3_aa: ASSAADRSQETQY

v_call: TRBV29-1
d_call: TRBD1
j_call: TRBJ1-1
cdr3_aa: SVEGTGGAF

v_call: TRBV13
d_call: TRBD2
j_call: TRBJ2-2
cdr3_aa: ASSPGTSRSGELF

v_call: TRBV4-1
d_call: NA
j_call: TRBJ2-3
cdr3_aa: ASSQAGGGLTDTQY

v_call: TRBV6-5
d_call: TRBD2
j_call: TRBJ2-7
cdr3_aa: ASSYDASGGEQY

v_call: TRBV5-6
d_call: NA
j_call: TRBJ2-3
cdr3_aa: ASSLGWQGTDTQY

v_call: TRBV10-1
d_call: NA
j_call: TRBJ2-7
cdr3_aa: ASSDGLGYEQY

v_call: TRBV5-5
d_call: NA
j_call: TRBJ2-7
cdr3_aa: ASSEGTYEQY

v_call: TRBV13
d_call: NA
j_call: TRBJ2-7
cdr3_aa: ASSLVGTGEYEQY

v_call: TRBV5-1
d_call: NA
j_call: TRBJ1-2
cdr3_aa: ASRPEGNYGYT

v_call: TRBV4-1
d_call: TRBD1
j_call: TRBJ2-7
cdr3_aa: ASSQFRDSYEQY

v_call: TRBV5-1
d_call: NA
j_call: TRBJ2-7
cdr3_aa: ASSLDGRMPEQY

v_call: TRBV28
d_call: NA
j_call: TRBJ2-5
cdr3_aa: ASSLGSQETQY

v_call: TRBV19
d_call: NA
j_call: TRBJ1-2
cdr3_aa: ASSIAPESVYGYT

v_call: TRBV4-1
d_call: NA
j_call: TRBJ1-5
cdr3_aa: ASSQTRGSNLPQH

v_call: TRBV7-9
d_call: TRBD2
j_call: TRBJ2-5
cdr3_aa: ASSLFGGGRETQY

v_call: TRBV7-8
d_call: NA
j_call: TRBJ1-1
cdr3_aa: ASSLELIIATDTEAF

v_call: TRBV10-3
d_call: NA
j_call: TRBJ2-1
cdr3_aa: AIMALATNEQF

v_call: TRBV10-3
d_call: NA
j_call: TRBJ1-1
cdr3_aa: AISESGLSVNTEAF

v_call: TRBV7-9
d_call: TRBD1
j_call: TRBJ2-1
cdr3_aa: ASSSGTGGFNEQF

v_call: TRBV30
d_call: NA
j_call: TRBJ2-7
cdr3_aa: AWSGDRGYEQY

v_call: TRBV11-2
d_call: TRBD1
j_call: TRBJ1-4
cdr3_aa: ASSLGTGWNEKLF

v_call: TRBV15
d_call: NA
j_call: TRBJ2-7
cdr3_aa: ATRRTGDASYEQY

v_call: TRBV5-4
d_call: TRBD2
j_call: TRBJ2-1
cdr3_aa: ASSQRVLAGPNEQF

v_call: TRBV5-6
d_call: NA
j_call: TRBJ2-7
cdr3_aa: ASSLVWASDEQY

v_call: TRBV2
d_call: NA
j_call: TRBJ2-7
cdr3_aa: ASSPGSSYEQY

v_call: TRBV30
d_call: NA
j_call: TRBJ2-2
cdr3_aa: AWSRVTGELF

v_call: TRBV9
d_call: TRBD1
j_call: TRBJ2-7
cdr3_aa: ASSVGPLTGGYEQY

v_call: TRBV4-1
d_call: NA
j_call: TRBJ1-1
cdr3_aa: ASSQVEVNTEAF

v_call: TRBV27
d_call: TRBD2
j_call: TRBJ2-1
cdr3_aa: ASSPLAGGNNEQF

v_call: TRBV6-5
d_call: NA
j_call: TRBJ1-1
cdr3_aa: ASSYRKKAMNTEAF

v_call: TRBV28
d_call: NA
j_call: TRBJ1-1
cdr3_aa: ALSGPNTEAF

v_call: TRBV11-3
d_call: NA
j_call: TRBJ2-1
cdr3_aa: ASSPRDSPDYEQF

v_call: TRBV2
d_call: NA
j_call: TRBJ2-1
cdr3_aa: ASWNGPYNEQF

v_call: TRBV9
d_call: NA
j_call: TRBJ1-5
cdr3_aa: ASSVGGPDPQH

v_call: TRBV10-3
d_call: NA
j_call: TRBJ2-7
cdr3_aa: AISEGYEQY

v_call: TRBV11-3
d_call: NA
j_call: TRBJ2-1
cdr3_aa: ASSLGGPLVNEQF

v_call: TRBV4-1
d_call: TRBD1
j_call: TRBJ2-5
cdr3_aa: ASSQVPGQGYETQY

v_call: TRBV5-6
d_call: TRBD2
j_call: TRBJ2-7
cdr3_aa: ASSPTSGYEQY